Listed below are T cell receptor beta chains from one sample, sequenced in a study of metastatic and nonmetastatic thyroid tumors. With MiXCR, TCRdb called clones anew from the PCR reads. The table has approximately 23,000 clones, about 40% seen once. The specimen sequenced was blood. The receptors were gathered from a male donor with papillary thyroid cancer or a benign thyroid nodule (not recorded which). Some clones in this sample may be carry-over from other donors' samples. Each CDR3 is given with its conserved first and last residue. Each record gives: clone size, J gene, D gene, V gene, CDR3 protein, CDR3 DNA. The D gene is left open where the match is weak. Size tells how often a clone was seen (once, few, many) or the class of an expanded clone, and some rows leave it out.

>-|TRBJ2-1|TRBD2|TRBV20-1
CSARWGGSGSYNEQFF
TGCAGTGCTAGGTGGGGCGGGAGTGGATCCTACAATGAGCAGTTCTTC
>medium-sized|TRBJ1-3|-|TRBV13
CASSLGQGSGNTIYF
TGTGCCAGCAGCTTAGGACAGGGCTCTGGAAACACCATATATTTT
>-|TRBJ1-1|-|TRBV19
CASSMWAGTGYPEAFF
TGTGCCAGTAGTATGTGGGCAGGAACTGGTTACCCTGAAGCTTTCTTT
>medium-sized|TRBJ1-5|TRBD1|TRBV19
CATSDRENQPQHF
TGTGCCACCTCGGACAGGGAAAATCAGCCCCAGCATTTT
>many|TRBJ2-7|TRBD2|TRBV19
CASSTPSSGRYEQYF
TGTGCCAGTAGTACACCTTCGAGCGGGAGATACGAGCAGTACTTC
>-|TRBJ2-3|TRBD2|TRBV5-1
CASSYPTSGSTDTQYF
TGCGCCAGCAGCTATCCGACTAGCGGAAGCACAGATACGCAGTATTTT
>-|TRBJ1-6|-|TRBV7-8
CASSLGYSYNSPLHF
TGTGCCAGCAGCTTAGGTTACTCCTATAATTCACCCCTCCACTTT
>many|TRBJ2-6|-|TRBV28
CASSPRPGAGANVLTF
TGTGCCAGCAGCCCTCGTCCAGGGGCTGGGGCCAACGTCCTGACTTTC
>-|TRBJ2-3|-|TRBV19
CASSNPREIGTDTQYF
TGTGCCAGTAGTAATCCCAGGGAGATTGGCACAGATACGCAGTATTTT
>few|TRBJ2-1|-|TRBV6-6
CASSYSLWGSDEQFF
TGTGCCAGCAGTTACTCGTTATGGGGGAGCGATGAGCAGTTCTTC
>-|TRBJ2-7|TRBD2|TRBV20-1
CSAGGLGVYEQYF
TGCAGTGCCGGGGGGTTAGGGGTCTACGAGCAGTACTTC
>-|TRBJ2-3|TRBD1|TRBV7-2
CASSLTGGTDTQYF
TGTGCCAGCAGCTTGACAGGGGGCACAGATACGCAGTATTTT
>many|TRBJ2-2|TRBD1|TRBV27
CASSLSRTGNTGELFF
TGTGCCAGCAGTTTATCGAGGACAGGGAACACCGGGGAGCTGTTTTTT
>-|TRBJ2-7|-|TRBV20-1
CSARDMALEVKEQYF
TGCAGTGCTAGAGATATGGCCCTAGAAGTTAAAGAGCAGTACTTC
>medium-sized|TRBJ1-1|-|TRBV20-1
CSARRIPNSRGTEAFF
TGCAGTGCTAGACGAATACCAAACAGCAGGGGAACTGAAGCTTTCTTT
>-|TRBJ2-7|-|TRBV28
CASSAQKGYEQYF
TGTGCCAGCAGTGCGCAGAAGGGCTACGAGCAGTACTTC
>once|TRBJ1-2|TRBD1|TRBV20-1
CSARHTGQGTRYTF
TGCAGTGCTAGGCACACGGGACAGGGGACTCGCTACACCTTC